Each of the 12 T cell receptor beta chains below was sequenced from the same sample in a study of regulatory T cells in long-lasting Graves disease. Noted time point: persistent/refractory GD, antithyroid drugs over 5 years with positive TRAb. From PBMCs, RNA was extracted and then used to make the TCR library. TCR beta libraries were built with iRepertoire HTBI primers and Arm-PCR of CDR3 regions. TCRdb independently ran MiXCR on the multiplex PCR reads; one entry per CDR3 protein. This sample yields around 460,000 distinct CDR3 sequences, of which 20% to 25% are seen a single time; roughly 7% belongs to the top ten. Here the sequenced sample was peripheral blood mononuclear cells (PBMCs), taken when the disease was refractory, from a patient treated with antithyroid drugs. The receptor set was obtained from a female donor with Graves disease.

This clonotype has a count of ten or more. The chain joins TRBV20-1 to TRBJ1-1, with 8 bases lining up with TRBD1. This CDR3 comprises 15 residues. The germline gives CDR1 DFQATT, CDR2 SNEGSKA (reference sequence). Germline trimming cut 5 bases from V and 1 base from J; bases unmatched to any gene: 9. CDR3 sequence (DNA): TGCAGTGCTCGCCGCCAAGGACAGGGGAACACTGAAGCTTTCTTT. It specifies CSARRQGQGNTEAFF.

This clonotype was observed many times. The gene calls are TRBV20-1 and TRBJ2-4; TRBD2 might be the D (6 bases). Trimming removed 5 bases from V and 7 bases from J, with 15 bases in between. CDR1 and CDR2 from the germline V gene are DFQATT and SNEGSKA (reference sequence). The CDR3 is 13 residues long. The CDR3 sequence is CSASTSGPNIQYF. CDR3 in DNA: TGCAGTGCTTCGACTAGTGGCCCTAACATTCAGTACTTC.

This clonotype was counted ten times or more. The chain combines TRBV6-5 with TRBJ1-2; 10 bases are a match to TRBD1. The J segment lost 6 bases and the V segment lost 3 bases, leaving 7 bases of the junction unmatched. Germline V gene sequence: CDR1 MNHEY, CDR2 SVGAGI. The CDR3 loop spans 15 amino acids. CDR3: CASSYGTGDLNGYTF. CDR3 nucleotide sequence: TGTGCCAGCAGTTATGGGACAGGGGATCTGAATGGCTACACCTTC.

DNA for the CDR3: TGTGCCAGCAGCTTGGGGGTCGGATCACCCCTCCACTTT. It encodes CASSLGVGSPLHF. This chain connects TRBV27 to TRBJ1-6; tentative D call: TRBD1 (5 bases). Germline CDR1 reads MNHEY; CDR2 reads SMNVEV (reference sequence). The V gene lost 6 bases and the J gene lost 10 bases, with 13 bases spanning the gap. CDR3 length equals 13 residues.

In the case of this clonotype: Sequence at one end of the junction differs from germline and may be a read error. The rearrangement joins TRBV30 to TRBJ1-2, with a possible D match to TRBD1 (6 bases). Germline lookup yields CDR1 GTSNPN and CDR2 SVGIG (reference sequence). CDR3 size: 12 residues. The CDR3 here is CASSHQGYGYTF. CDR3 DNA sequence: TGTGCCTCGAGTCACCAGGGGTATGGCTACACCTTC.

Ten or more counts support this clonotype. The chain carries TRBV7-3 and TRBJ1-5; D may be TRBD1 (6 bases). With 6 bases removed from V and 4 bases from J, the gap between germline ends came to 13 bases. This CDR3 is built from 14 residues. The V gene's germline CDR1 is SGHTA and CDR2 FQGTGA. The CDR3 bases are TGTGCCAGCAGTACCGGGACACTGAATCAGCCCCAGCATTTT. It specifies CASSTGTLNQPQHF.

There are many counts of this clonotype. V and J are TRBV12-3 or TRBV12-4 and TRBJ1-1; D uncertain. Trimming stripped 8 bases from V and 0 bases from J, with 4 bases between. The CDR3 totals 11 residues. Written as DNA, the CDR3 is TGTGCCAGCTTGATGAACACTGAAGCTTTCTTT. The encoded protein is CASLMNTEAFF.

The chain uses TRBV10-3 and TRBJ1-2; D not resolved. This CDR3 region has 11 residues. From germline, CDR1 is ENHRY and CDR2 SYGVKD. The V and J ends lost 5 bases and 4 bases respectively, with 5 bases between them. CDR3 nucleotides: TGTGCCATCAGTAATAGCTATGGCTACACCTTC. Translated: CAISNSYGYTF.

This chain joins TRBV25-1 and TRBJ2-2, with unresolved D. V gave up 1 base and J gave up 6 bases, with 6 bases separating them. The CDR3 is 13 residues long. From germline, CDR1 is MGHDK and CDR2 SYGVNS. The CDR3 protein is CASSEFIAGELFF. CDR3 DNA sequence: TGTGCCAGCAGTGAATTTATTGCCGGGGAGCTGTTTTTT.

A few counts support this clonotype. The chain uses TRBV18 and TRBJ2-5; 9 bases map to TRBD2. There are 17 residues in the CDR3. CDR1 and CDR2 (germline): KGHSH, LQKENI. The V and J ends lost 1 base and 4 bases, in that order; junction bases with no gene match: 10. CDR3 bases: TGTGCCAGCTCACCACGGTCCGGGACTAGCAGCCGAGAGACCCAGTACTTC. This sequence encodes CASSPRSGTSSRETQYF.

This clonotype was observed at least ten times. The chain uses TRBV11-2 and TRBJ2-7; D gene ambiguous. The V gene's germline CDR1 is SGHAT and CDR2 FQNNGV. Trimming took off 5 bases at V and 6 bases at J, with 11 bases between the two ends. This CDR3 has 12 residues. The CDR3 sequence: CASSPPLGEQYF. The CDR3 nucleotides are TGTGCCAGCAGCCCCCCATTGGGCGAGCAGTACTTC.

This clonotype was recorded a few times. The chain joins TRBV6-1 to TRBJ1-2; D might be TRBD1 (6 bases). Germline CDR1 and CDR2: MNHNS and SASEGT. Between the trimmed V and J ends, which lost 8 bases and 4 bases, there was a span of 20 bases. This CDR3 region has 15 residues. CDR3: CASLRTIQGSYGYTF. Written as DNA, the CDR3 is TGTGCCAGCCTACGAACAATACAGGGTAGCTATGGCTACACCTTC.